This T cell receptor beta chain was observed in a study of T cell clonotyping in hematopoietic cell transplantation. This table comes from immunoSEQ multiplex PCR, and its TCRdb copy is limited to in-frame clones, with some not included. The sample has over 4,500 clones, around 70% seen once. The V gene's germline CDR1 is LNHDA and CDR2 SQIVND (reference sequence). The CDR3 covers 16 residues. V was clipped by 6 bases and J by 0 bases; unmatched bases: 8. The input for sequencing was PBMCs, taken 100 days after allogeneic stem cell transplant. This receptor was identified in a female patient aged 45 to 65 who had an allogeneic stem cell transplant, so the T cells may come from the graft donor. Some clones in this sample may be carry-over from other donors' samples. The chain recombines TRBV19 with TRBJ1-5, with TRBD1 identical over 7 bases. Here the CDR3 reads CASREDRTFSNQPQHF. The CDR3 DNA follows: TGTGCCAGTAGAGAGGACAGGACCTTTAGCAATCAGCCCCAGCATTTT.